This T cell receptor (beta chain) was profiled in a study of CD8 T cells in Susac syndrome. V lost 2 bases and J lost 3; bases outside the gene matches: 0. CDR3 length: 13 residues. Germline assignment: CDR1 MNHEY and CDR2 SMNVEV (reference sequence). Blood CD8+ and CD4+ T cells underwent high-throughput TCR beta sequencing. The TEMRA cells underwent FACS enrichment, while the CD8+ and CD4+ T cells underwent negative isolation. Random hexamers were used to reverse transcribe an amount of about 0.5 to 1 ug RNA. Multiplex immunoSEQ PCR targeted 54 Vbeta and 13 Jbeta TCR beta segments. From the immunoSEQ multiplex PCR reads, TCRdb called clonotypes with MiXCR, one entry per CDR3 protein. This sample carries some 150,000 distinct CDR3 sequences, roughly 96% of them seen once, and the ten largest clones take about 0.15%.

The clonotype was recovered from a human donor with multiple sclerosis. Sequenced material: CD8+ T cells from PBMCs. The chain has TRBV27 and TRBJ1-1, with 7 bases fitting TRBD1. CDR3 sequence: CASSLDRDTEAFF. The CDR3 DNA follows: TGTGCCAGCAGTTTAGACAGGGACACTGAAGCTTTCTTT.